This is a list of T cell receptor beta chains from one sample in a study of cytomegalovirus exposure and HLA in healthy donors. Data came from immunoSEQ multiplex PCR; TCRdb stores just in-frame clones and leaves some out. The table lists some 210,000 clones, less than 85% of them singletons, with around 5.4% in the top ten. Sequencing was carried out using PBMCs. These receptors came from a woman aged 18-29 years in good health and CMV-seronegative. Both conserved end residues are part of each CDR3. D genes are given only for firm matches. Where a row states a size, it is once, few, many or the class of an expanded clone; other rows omit it.

D gene,V gene,J gene,clone size,CDR3 DNA,CDR3 protein
NA,TRBV5-1,TRBJ2-7,NA,TGCGCCAGCAGCTTGGCGGAGGTGGACCACCCCTCCTACGAGCAGTACTTC,CASSLAEVDHPSYEQYF
TRBD1,TRBV27,TRBJ1-1,NA,TGTGCCAGCAGTCCCGGGTCGGGAGGGGGCGCATCTGAAGCTTTCTTT,CASSPGSGGGASEAFF
NA,TRBV5-1,TRBJ1-4,NA,TGCGCCAGCAGCTCGGTGGCGGGAGCAACTAATGAAAAACTGTTTTTT,CASSSVAGATNEKLFF
NA,TRBV6-5,TRBJ2-5,NA,TGTGCCAGCAGTTACTCGGGGACCGAAGAGACCCAGTACTTC,CASSYSGTEETQYF
NA,TRBV6-1,TRBJ2-3,NA,TGTGCCAGCCTCGCCGGGACATTTAGCACAGATACGCAGTATTTT,CASLAGTFSTDTQYF
NA,TRBV28,TRBJ2-7,NA,TGTGCCAGCAGTTTTCAGGGACGATCCTACGAGCAGTACTTC,CASSFQGRSYEQYF
NA,TRBV11-2,TRBJ2-7,few,TGTGCCAGCAGCGCCCGGGGACTCTACGAGCAGTACTTC,CASSARGLYEQYF
TRBD1,TRBV5-4,TRBJ1-1,few,TGTGCCAGCAGCGTACCTGACAGGGGCACTGAAGCTTTCTTT,CASSVPDRGTEAFF
NA,TRBV18,TRBJ1-2,NA,TGTGCCAGCTCACCCTCTTCGGCGTTCGATGGCTACACCTTC,CASSPSSAFDGYTF
TRBD1,TRBV5-8,TRBJ1-5,NA,TGTGCCAGCAGCTCGACAGGGGGCAATCAGCCCCAGCATTTT,CASSSTGGNQPQHF
NA,TRBV28,TRBJ1-4,NA,TGTGCCAGCAGTACGGTCTCGAGGGGTGAAAAACTGTTTTTT,CASSTVSRGEKLFF
NA,TRBV23-1,TRBJ2-6,NA,TGCGCCAGCAGTCAATTAGGCGACAGCTTCCCCTCTGGGGCCAACGTCCTGACTTTC,CASSQLGDSFPSGANVLTF
NA,TRBV30,TRBJ2-5,NA,TGTGCCTGGAGGCAGGCCCAAGAGACCCAGTACTTC,CAWRQAQETQYF
TRBD1,TRBV2,TRBJ1-2,few,TGTGCCAGCAGTCCACAGGGGGGAAACTATGGCTACACCTTC,CASSPQGGNYGYTF
NA,TRBV28,TRBJ1-5,NA,TGTGCCAGCAGACGGGCAGGGTTTAGCAATCAGCCCCAGCATTTT,CASRRAGFSNQPQHF
NA,TRBV6-1,TRBJ2-7,NA,TGTGTTGTACAGGGTAAGGCCGAGCAGTACTTC,CVVQGKAEQYF
TRBD2,TRBV5-1,TRBJ2-1,NA,TGCGCCAGCAGCTTGACCGGACTAGCGGGAGTGGGCTACAATGAGCAGTTCTTC,CASSLTGLAGVGYNEQFF
NA,TRBV19,TRBJ2-3,NA,TGTGCCAGTAGGGGATGGGGGAGTAACGCAGATACGCAGTATTTT,CASRGWGSNADTQYF
NA,TRBV6-5,TRBJ1-4,NA,TGTGCCAGCAGTTCTACAGGGTCCCGTAATGAAAAACTGTTTTTT,CASSSTGSRNEKLFF
TRBD1,TRBV6-5,TRBJ1-4,NA,TGTGCCAGCAAGGGGGCCGAAAAACTGTTTTTT,CASKGAEKLFF
TRBD1,TRBV6-1,TRBJ1-4,NA,TGTGCCAGCAGTGAAGCCCCCGAGGGGGCGCGTGAAAAACTGTTTTTT,CASSEAPEGAREKLFF
TRBD1,TRBV5-1,TRBJ2-7,NA,TGCGCCAGCAGCTCGGGACAGGGATTCTACGAGCAGTACTTC,CASSSGQGFYEQYF
TRBD1,TRBV6-6,TRBJ1-1,NA,TGTGCCAGCTATCCGGGACAGGGAGGGACTGAAGCTTTCTTT,CASYPGQGGTEAFF
TRBD1,TRBV5-1,TRBJ1-2,few,TGCGCCAGCAGGGAGGGACAGGACTATGGCTACACCTTC,CASREGQDYGYTF